This is a list of T cell receptor beta chains from one sample in a study of identical twins. In TCRdb, the 5' RACE reads were re-called with MiXCR into one record per CDR3 protein. This table holds 1.5 million to 2 million distinct CDR3 sequences, around a third found once. Sequenced input: cord blood. These TCRs come from a newborn girl in good health. Each CDR3 is given with its conserved first and last residue. Each record gives: D gene, J gene, clone size, V gene, CDR3 protein, CDR3 DNA. A D gene is named only where the DNA matches it firmly. Part of the rows lack a size; the others show once, few, many or a class for expanded clones.

D gene: -
J gene: TRBJ2-3
clone size: once
V gene: TRBV28
CDR3 protein: CASNTGSIITDTQYF
CDR3 DNA: TGTGCCAGCAACACCGGGTCGATAATCACAGATACGCAGTATTTT

D gene: -
J gene: TRBJ1-6
clone size: -
V gene: TRBV27
CDR3 protein: CASRMVAYNSPLHF
CDR3 DNA: TGTGCCAGCAGGATGGTGGCGTATAATTCACCCCTCCACTTT

D gene: TRBD1
J gene: TRBJ1-2
clone size: few
V gene: TRBV6-5
CDR3 protein: CASSYSPGQDNGYTF
CDR3 DNA: TGTGCCAGCAGTTACTCTCCGGGACAGGATAACGGCTACACCTTC

D gene: TRBD1
J gene: TRBJ2-7
clone size: -
V gene: TRBV2
CDR3 protein: CASRRDRGFYEQYF
CDR3 DNA: TGTGCCAGCAGACGGGACAGGGGATTCTACGAGCAGTACTTC

D gene: TRBD2
J gene: TRBJ2-7
clone size: -
V gene: TRBV6-1
CDR3 protein: CASNHLPGGLYEQYF
CDR3 DNA: TGTGCCAGCAACCACCTCCCGGGAGGGTTGTACGAGCAGTACTTC

D gene: -
J gene: TRBJ2-1
clone size: -
V gene: TRBV20-1
CDR3 protein: CSAAGELVDEQFF
CDR3 DNA: TGCAGTGCCGCTGGGGAACTAGTCGATGAGCAGTTCTTC

D gene: TRBD2
J gene: TRBJ2-5
clone size: -
V gene: TRBV2
CDR3 protein: CASLADQETQYF
CDR3 DNA: TGTGCCAGCCTAGCGGACCAGGAGACCCAGTACTTC

D gene: -
J gene: TRBJ2-7
clone size: few
V gene: TRBV11-2
CDR3 protein: CASSSSIGAYEQYF
CDR3 DNA: TGTGCCAGCAGCTCCAGTATTGGGGCTTACGAGCAGTACTTC

D gene: -
J gene: TRBJ1-2
clone size: -
V gene: TRBV6-5
CDR3 protein: CASSYTSTHGYTF
CDR3 DNA: TGTGCCAGCAGTTATACAAGTACCCATGGCTACACCTTC

D gene: -
J gene: TRBJ1-4
clone size: -
V gene: TRBV12-1
CDR3 protein: CASSFGDRGNEKLFF
CDR3 DNA: TGTGCCAGCAGCTTCGGCGACAGGGGGAATGAAAAACTGTTTTTT

D gene: -
J gene: TRBJ2-3
clone size: few
V gene: TRBV21-1
CDR3 protein: CASSKKEGGKDTQYF
CDR3 DNA: TGTGCCAGCAGCAAAAAAGAAGGGGGCAAAGATACGCAGTATTTT

D gene: -
J gene: TRBJ2-5
clone size: -
V gene: TRBV2
CDR3 protein: CASLRTRANEQYF
CDR3 DNA: TGTGCCAGCCTCCGGACTCGGGCCAATGAGCAGTACTTC

D gene: TRBD1
J gene: TRBJ2-7
clone size: -
V gene: TRBV20-1
CDR3 protein: CSAPDRGLTYEQYF
CDR3 DNA: TGCAGTGCACCCGACAGGGGCCTCACCTACGAGCAGTACTTC

D gene: -
J gene: TRBJ1-3
clone size: -
V gene: TRBV7-6
CDR3 protein: CASSLESAGGSSGNTIYF
CDR3 DNA: TGTGCCAGCAGCTTGGAGAGCGCTGGGGGATCCTCTGGAAACACCATATATTTT

D gene: -
J gene: TRBJ2-7
clone size: -
V gene: TRBV20-1
CDR3 protein: CSAPPIGLEQYF
CDR3 DNA: TGCAGTGCCCCACCCATAGGGCTCGAGCAGTACTTC

D gene: TRBD2
J gene: TRBJ2-5
clone size: -
V gene: TRBV5-4
CDR3 protein: CASSSGTSGGFGKGETQYF
CDR3 DNA: TGTGCCAGCAGCTCCGGGACTAGCGGGGGGTTCGGGAAAGGAGAGACCCAGTACTTC

D gene: -
J gene: TRBJ2-7
clone size: few
V gene: TRBV7-2
CDR3 protein: CASSPSTGGDEQYF
CDR3 DNA: TGTGCCAGCAGTCCTTCTACAGGGGGGGACGAGCAGTACTTC

D gene: -
J gene: TRBJ1-3
clone size: -
V gene: TRBV25-1
CDR3 protein: CASGVTGSGNTIYF
CDR3 DNA: TGTGCCAGCGGAGTGACAGGCTCTGGAAACACCATATATTTT

D gene: -
J gene: TRBJ1-4
clone size: few
V gene: TRBV2
CDR3 protein: CATLPPGSEKLFF
CDR3 DNA: TGTGCCACACTCCCTCCTGGGAGTGAAAAACTGTTTTTT

D gene: -
J gene: TRBJ2-7
clone size: few
V gene: TRBV7-9
CDR3 protein: CASSLAWGESYEQYF
CDR3 DNA: TGTGCCAGCAGCTTAGCGTGGGGGGAGAGCTACGAGCAGTACTTC

D gene: -
J gene: TRBJ2-7
clone size: -
V gene: TRBV7-9
CDR3 protein: CASSFFLGRDEQYF
CDR3 DNA: TGTGCCAGCAGCTTTTTCCTTGGTCGGGACGAGCAGTACTTC

D gene: -
J gene: TRBJ2-1
clone size: -
V gene: TRBV5-6
CDR3 protein: CASSGDGTYNEQFF
CDR3 DNA: TGTGCCAGCAGCGGGGACGGGACCTACAATGAGCAGTTCTTC

D gene: -
J gene: TRBJ1-1
clone size: few
V gene: TRBV5-1
CDR3 protein: CASSLGVQNTEAFF
CDR3 DNA: TGTGCCAGCAGCTTAGGGGTACAAAACACTGAAGCTTTCTTT

D gene: -
J gene: TRBJ2-7
clone size: few
V gene: TRBV20-1
CDR3 protein: CSARRQGNEQYF
CDR3 DNA: TGCAGTGCTAGAAGGCAGGGCAATGAGCAGTACTTC

D gene: -
J gene: TRBJ2-5
clone size: -
V gene: TRBV20-1
CDR3 protein: CSASGTPRKETQYF
CDR3 DNA: TGCAGTGCTAGCGGGACCCCCCGCAAAGAGACCCAGTACTTC

D gene: -
J gene: TRBJ2-7
clone size: few
V gene: TRBV6-5
CDR3 protein: CASSYRGLASYEQYF
CDR3 DNA: TGTGCCAGCAGTTACAGGGGACTCGCCTCCTACGAGCAGTACTTC

D gene: -
J gene: TRBJ2-2
clone size: few
V gene: TRBV5-1
CDR3 protein: CASSPWAGSNTGELFF
CDR3 DNA: TGCGCCAGCAGCCCCTGGGCGGGTTCGAACACCGGGGAGCTGTTTTTT

D gene: TRBD2
J gene: TRBJ2-7
clone size: -
V gene: TRBV27
CDR3 protein: CASSLVGGRVTYEQYF
CDR3 DNA: TGTGCCAGCAGTTTAGTGGGCGGGAGAGTCACCTACGAGCAGTACTTC

D gene: TRBD2
J gene: TRBJ2-5
clone size: few
V gene: TRBV20-1
CDR3 protein: CSATNPASGGHSRTQYF
CDR3 DNA: TGCAGTGCTACCAACCCCGCAAGCGGGGGGCACTCGAGGACCCAGTACTTC

D gene: -
J gene: TRBJ2-3
clone size: -
V gene: TRBV10-3
CDR3 protein: CAITGQGGPTDTQYF
CDR3 DNA: TGTGCCATCACGGGCCAGGGGGGGCCCACAGATACGCAGTATTTT

D gene: -
J gene: TRBJ2-3
clone size: few
V gene: TRBV2
CDR3 protein: CASSESSLGTDTQYF
CDR3 DNA: TGTGCCAGCAGTGAATCCTCCTTAGGAACAGATACGCAGTATTTT

D gene: TRBD2
J gene: TRBJ2-3
clone size: -
V gene: TRBV11-2
CDR3 protein: CASSYRELAGSYTDTQYF
CDR3 DNA: TGTGCCAGCAGCTACCGCGAACTAGCGGGGAGTTACACAGATACGCAGTATTTT

D gene: TRBD1
J gene: TRBJ1-1
clone size: few
V gene: TRBV7-2
CDR3 protein: CASSLGGTGYPNTEAFF
CDR3 DNA: TGTGCCAGCAGCTTAGGGGGGACAGGATACCCCAACACTGAAGCTTTCTTT

D gene: -
J gene: TRBJ2-3
clone size: few
V gene: TRBV10-3
CDR3 protein: CAIRGTGTDTQYF
CDR3 DNA: TGTGCCATCAGGGGGACTGGCACAGATACGCAGTATTTT

D gene: TRBD2
J gene: TRBJ2-7
clone size: -
V gene: TRBV4-2
CDR3 protein: CASSQDFRAGAFNNEQYF
CDR3 DNA: TGTGCCAGCAGCCAAGACTTCAGAGCGGGAGCTTTCAACAATGAGCAGTACTTC

D gene: -
J gene: TRBJ1-1
clone size: few
V gene: TRBV4-1
CDR3 protein: CASIQVGSLNTEAFF
CDR3 DNA: TGCGCCAGCATTCAGGTCGGGTCCCTGAACACTGAAGCTTTCTTT

D gene: -
J gene: TRBJ2-1
clone size: -
V gene: TRBV5-5
CDR3 protein: CASSLVHYGYNEQFF
CDR3 DNA: TGTGCCAGCAGCTTGGTTCATTACGGCTACAATGAGCAGTTCTTC

D gene: -
J gene: TRBJ2-7
clone size: few
V gene: TRBV20-1
CDR3 protein: CSARKEGRIPYEQYF
CDR3 DNA: TGCAGTGCTAGAAAGGAGGGACGGATTCCCTACGAGCAGTACTTC

D gene: -
J gene: TRBJ2-7
clone size: -
V gene: TRBV2
CDR3 protein: CASRKGGPSGSSYEQYF
CDR3 DNA: TGTGCCAGCAGAAAGGGCGGCCCAAGCGGAAGCTCCTACGAGCAGTACTTC

D gene: TRBD1
J gene: TRBJ2-5
clone size: once
V gene: TRBV29-1
CDR3 protein: CSVEDRGQAPIEQYF
CDR3 DNA: TGCAGCGTTGAAGATCGAGGACAGGCTCCGATAGAGCAGTACTTC

D gene: TRBD1
J gene: TRBJ2-7
clone size: -
V gene: TRBV2
CDR3 protein: CAGLRTGSYNEQYF
CDR3 DNA: TGTGCCGGGCTGAGGACAGGCTCCTACAATGAGCAGTACTTC

D gene: TRBD2
J gene: TRBJ2-4
clone size: few
V gene: TRBV20-1
CDR3 protein: CSAGGGGKNIQYF
CDR3 DNA: TGCAGTGCCGGCGGGGGGGGCAAAAACATTCAGTACTTC

D gene: -
J gene: TRBJ1-1
clone size: -
V gene: TRBV21-1
CDR3 protein: CARTPTTRDRVRRMAMNTEAFF
CDR3 DNA: TGTGCCAGAACGCCTACGACTCGGGACAGGGTGCGAAGAATGGCAATGAACACTGAAGCTTTCTTT

D gene: -
J gene: TRBJ2-7
clone size: many
V gene: TRBV10-3
CDR3 protein: CAISESGFYEQYF
CDR3 DNA: TGTGCCATCAGTGAGTCAGGATTCTACGAGCAGTACTTC

D gene: -
J gene: TRBJ2-7
clone size: -
V gene: TRBV7-8
CDR3 protein: CASSLGEGTGNEQYF
CDR3 DNA: TGTGCCAGCAGCTTAGGTGAGGGAACGGGTAACGAGCAGTACTTC

D gene: TRBD2
J gene: TRBJ2-7
clone size: -
V gene: TRBV20-1
CDR3 protein: CSARDSGGPFYEQYF
CDR3 DNA: TGCAGTGCTAGAGATTCGGGAGGTCCATTCTACGAGCAGTACTTC

D gene: -
J gene: TRBJ2-7
clone size: few
V gene: TRBV12-3/TRBV12-4
CDR3 protein: CASSFGPDYEQYF
CDR3 DNA: TGTGCCAGCAGTTTTGGGCCGGACTACGAGCAGTACTTC

D gene: TRBD2
J gene: TRBJ2-1
clone size: -
V gene: TRBV12-3/TRBV12-4
CDR3 protein: CASRALAAVSYNEQFF
CDR3 DNA: TGTGCCAGCAGGGCACTAGCGGCCGTATCCTACAATGAGCAGTTCTTC

D gene: -
J gene: TRBJ1-1
clone size: -
V gene: TRBV9
CDR3 protein: CASSVDGRNTEAFF
CDR3 DNA: TGTGCCAGCAGCGTAGACGGGAGGAACACTGAAGCTTTCTTT

D gene: -
J gene: TRBJ1-5
clone size: many
V gene: TRBV24-1
CDR3 protein: CATSDLRGQPQHF
CDR3 DNA: TGTGCCACCAGTGATTTGCGGGGTCAGCCCCAGCATTTT

D gene: TRBD2
J gene: TRBJ2-1
clone size: few
V gene: TRBV20-1
CDR3 protein: CSARWGEGPNEQFF
CDR3 DNA: TGCAGTGCTAGGTGGGGGGAGGGGCCGAATGAGCAGTTCTTC

D gene: -
J gene: TRBJ1-2
clone size: -
V gene: TRBV29-1
CDR3 protein: CSVGTGGYGCTF
CDR3 DNA: -

D gene: TRBD1
J gene: TRBJ1-6
clone size: many
V gene: TRBV28
CDR3 protein: CASSSGQGNNSPLHF
CDR3 DNA: TGTGCCAGCAGCTCCGGACAGGGCAATAATTCACCCCTCCACTTT

D gene: TRBD1
J gene: TRBJ1-2
clone size: few
V gene: TRBV15
CDR3 protein: CATSRDSTGYYGYTF
CDR3 DNA: TGTGCCACCAGCAGAGATTCGACAGGGTACTATGGCTACACCTTC